The clone carrying this TCR beta chain was detected only once. This sample stems from a study of CD8 T cells in Susac syndrome. Study at large: Patients with Susac syndrome were therapy-naive, taking corticosteroids, with some also receiving intravenous immunoglobulin, or taking intravenous immunoglobulin alone at the time their blood was drawn.

Random hexamers were used to reverse transcribe an amount of about 0.45 to 1 ug RNA. An immunoSEQ multiplex PCR amplified TCR beta CDR3 over 54 Vbeta and 13 Jbeta. Via MiXCR, TCRdb re-called the immunoSEQ multiplex PCR reads, giving one row per CDR3 protein. The sample includes more than 100,000 distinct CDR3 sequences, over 95% of them seen just once. TEMRA cells were enriched by FACS, while CD8+ and CD4+ T cells were obtained through a negative isolation that was performed magnetically. V was cut by 5 bases and J by 1 base, with 11 bases left in between. The V gene's germline CDR1 is DFQATT and CDR2 SNEGSKA (reference sequence). The CDR3 totals 13 residues.

This receptor was obtained from a human donor with Susac syndrome. Source material: CD4+ T cells from PBMCs. The gene calls are TRBV20-1 and TRBJ2-5; no firm D call. The CDR3 DNA is TGCAGTGCTGGTAACCCGGGCCAAGAGACCCAGTACTTC. Translated, it gives CSAGNPGQETQYF.